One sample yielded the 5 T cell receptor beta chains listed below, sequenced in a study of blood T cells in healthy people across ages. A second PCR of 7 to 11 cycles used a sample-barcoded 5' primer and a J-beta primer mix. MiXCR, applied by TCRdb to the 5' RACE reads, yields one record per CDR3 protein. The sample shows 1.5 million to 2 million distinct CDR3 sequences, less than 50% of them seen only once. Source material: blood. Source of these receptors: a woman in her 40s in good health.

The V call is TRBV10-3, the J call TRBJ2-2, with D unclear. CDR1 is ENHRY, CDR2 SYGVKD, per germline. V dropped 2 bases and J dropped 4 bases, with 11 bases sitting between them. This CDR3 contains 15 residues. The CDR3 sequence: CAISEASRSTGELFF. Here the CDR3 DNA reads TGTGCCATCAGTGAGGCGAGTCGGTCCACCGGGGAGCTGTTTTTT.

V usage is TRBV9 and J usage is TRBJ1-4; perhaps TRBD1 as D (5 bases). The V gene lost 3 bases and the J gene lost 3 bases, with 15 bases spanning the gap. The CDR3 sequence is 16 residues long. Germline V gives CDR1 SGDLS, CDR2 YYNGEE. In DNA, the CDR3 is TGTGCCAGCAGCGGACACCCGAGGGGAGCTAATGAAAAACTGTTTTTT. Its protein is CASSGHPRGANEKLFF.

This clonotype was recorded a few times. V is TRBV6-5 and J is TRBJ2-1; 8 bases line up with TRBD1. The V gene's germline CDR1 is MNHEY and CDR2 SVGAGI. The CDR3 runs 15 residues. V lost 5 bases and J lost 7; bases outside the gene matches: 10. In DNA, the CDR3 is TGTGCCAGCAGTCCTGACAGGGGCTGGAATAATGAGCAGTTCTTC. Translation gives CASSPDRGWNNEQFF.

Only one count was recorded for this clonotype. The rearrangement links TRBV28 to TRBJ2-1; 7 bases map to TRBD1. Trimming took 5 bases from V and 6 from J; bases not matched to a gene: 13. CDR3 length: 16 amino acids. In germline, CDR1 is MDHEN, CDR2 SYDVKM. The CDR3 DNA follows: TGTGCCAGCAGTCCAAAGGGGGCGAGGGATCGCAATGAGCAGTTCTTC. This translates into CASSPKGARDRNEQFF.

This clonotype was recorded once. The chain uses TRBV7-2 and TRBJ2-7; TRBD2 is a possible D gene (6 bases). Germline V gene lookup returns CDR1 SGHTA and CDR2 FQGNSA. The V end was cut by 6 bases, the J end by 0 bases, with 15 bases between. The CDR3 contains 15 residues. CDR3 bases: TGTGCCAGCAGTTCTCGGGGGACTCTCTCCTACGAGCAGTACGTC. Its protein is CASSSRGTLSYEQYV.